This section outlines one TCR beta chain sequence together with its context. This sample is drawn from a study of cytomegalovirus exposure and HLA in healthy donors. The PCR used 60 Vbeta and 13 Jbeta primers. The method was immunoSEQ multiplex PCR; TCRdb's version includes in-frame clones alone and lacks a portion of them. The sample lists approximately 170,000 clones, 65% to 80% occurring once. This CDR3 has 17 amino acids. Germline assignment: CDR1 MGHDK and CDR2 SYGVNS. V trimming: 1 base; J trimming: 6 bases; junction bases outside the gene matches: 9. Specimen: PBMCs. The chain is built from TRBV25-1 and TRBJ2-1, with TRBD2 matching 10 bases. The TCR comes from a man younger than 40 in good health and CMV-seropositive. Here the CDR3 reads CASSESSGRASFNEQFF. The CDR3 bases are TGTGCCAGCAGTGAATCGAGCGGGAGGGCCTCTTTCAATGAGCAGTTCTTC.